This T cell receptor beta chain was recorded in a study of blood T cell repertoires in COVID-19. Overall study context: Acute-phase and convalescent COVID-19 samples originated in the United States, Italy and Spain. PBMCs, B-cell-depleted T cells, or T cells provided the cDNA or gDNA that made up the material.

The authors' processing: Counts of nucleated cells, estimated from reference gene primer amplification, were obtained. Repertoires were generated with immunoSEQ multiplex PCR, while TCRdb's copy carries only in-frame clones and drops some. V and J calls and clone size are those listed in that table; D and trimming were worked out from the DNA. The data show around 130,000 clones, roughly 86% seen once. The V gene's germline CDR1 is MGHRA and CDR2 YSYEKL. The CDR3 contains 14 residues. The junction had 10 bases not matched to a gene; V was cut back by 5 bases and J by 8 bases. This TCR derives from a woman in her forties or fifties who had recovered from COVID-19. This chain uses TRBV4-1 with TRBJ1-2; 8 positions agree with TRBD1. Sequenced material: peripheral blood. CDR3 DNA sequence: TGCGCCAGCAGCACCCCGGGACAGGCCTACGGCTACACCTTC. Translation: CASSTPGQAYGYTF.